The present T cell receptor beta chain was sequenced within a study of T cell repertoires in aging, cancer and after chemotherapy. Turning to the study itself: About 9 million TCR reads made up the full dataset.

The template was genomic DNA from peripheral blood, not RNA. CDR3 length equals 18 residues. Trimming pared 4 bases from V and 1 base from J, leaving 17 bases between. This clonotype was recorded a few times. Rearranged V-D-J TRB sequences were amplified with a mixed TRB-A/B primer pool. TCRdb re-derived calls from the multiplex PCR reads in MiXCR, one entry per CDR3 protein. Here the sample spans 9,000 to 9,500 distinct CDR3 sequences, under 35% being singletons. The genes are TRBV12-3 or TRBV12-4 and TRBJ1-6, with a tentative D call TRBD1 (5 bases). The receptor comes from a human donor in good health. The sequenced material came from blood. The DNA of the CDR3 is TGTGCCAGCAGTTACCATCCAGGGACGGGGTCCTATAATTCACCCCTCCACTTT. This gives the protein CASSYHPGTGSYNSPLHF.